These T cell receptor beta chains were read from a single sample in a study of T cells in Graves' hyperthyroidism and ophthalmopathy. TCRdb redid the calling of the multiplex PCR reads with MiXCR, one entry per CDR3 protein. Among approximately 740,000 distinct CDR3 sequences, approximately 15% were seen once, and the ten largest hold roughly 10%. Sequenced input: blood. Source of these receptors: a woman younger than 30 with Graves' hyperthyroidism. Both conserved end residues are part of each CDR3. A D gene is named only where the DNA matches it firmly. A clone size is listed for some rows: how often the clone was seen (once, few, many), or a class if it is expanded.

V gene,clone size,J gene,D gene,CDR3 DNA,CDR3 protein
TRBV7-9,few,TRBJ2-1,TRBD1,TGTGCCAGCGTCTCCCAGGGGGACTACAATGAGCAGTTCTTC,CASVSQGDYNEQFF
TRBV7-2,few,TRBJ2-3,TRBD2,TGTGCCAGCAGCGATAGCGGGTTCACAGATACGCAGTATTTT,CASSDSGFTDTQYF
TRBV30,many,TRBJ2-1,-,TGTGCCTGGGAGGACCACCTCTCCTACAATGAGCAGTTCTTC,CAWEDHLSYNEQFF
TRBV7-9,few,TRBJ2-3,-,TGTGCCAGCAGCCGAGGAGGCGGGATTAAGACAGATACGCAGTATTTT,CASSRGGGIKTDTQYF
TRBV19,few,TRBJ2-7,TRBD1,TGTGCCAGTAGCCCAGAGATAGTATTAGCGAGACAGGGGGCTAGCTACGAGCAGTACTTC,CASSPEIVLARQGASYEQYF
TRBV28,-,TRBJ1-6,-,TGTGCCAGCAATCCCTTGTGGGAAAAAAATTCACCCCTCCACTTT,CASNPLWEKNSPLHF
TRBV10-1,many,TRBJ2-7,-,TGCGCCAGCAGTCCGGACCACTCCTACGAGCAGTACTTC,CASSPDHSYEQYF
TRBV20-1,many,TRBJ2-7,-,TGCAGTGCTAGAGACGCCGTACCGGGCGAGCAGTACTTC,CSARDAVPGEQYF
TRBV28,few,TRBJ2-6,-,TGTGCCAGCAGTACCTCAGGGACTGGGGCCAGCGTCCTGACTTTC,CASSTSGTGASVLTF
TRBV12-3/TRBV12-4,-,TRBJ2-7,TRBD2,TGTGCCAGCAGTTCCCTTAGGGCCATGACTAGCGGGAGTTACGAGCAGTACTTC,CASSSLRAMTSGSYEQYF
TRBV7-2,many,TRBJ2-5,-,TGTGCCAGCAGCGTAAGGGTGGGGCAGCCGACCCAGTACTTC,CASSVRVGQPTQYF
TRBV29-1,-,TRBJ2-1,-,TGCAGCGTTGCCCTGGGCGGTCCCCCGTACAATGAGCAGTTCTTC,CSVALGGPPYNEQFF
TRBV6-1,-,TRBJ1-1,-,TGTGCCAGCAGTGACTGGGACCGGAACACTGAAGTTTTCTTT,CASSDWDRNTEVFF
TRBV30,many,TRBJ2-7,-,TGTGCCTGGGCCTTAGCTCCCACCTCCTACGAGCAGTACTTC,CAWALAPTSYEQYF
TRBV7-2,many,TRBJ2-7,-,TGTGCCAGCAGCTTAGGTGGGGATTCCTACGAGCAGTACTTC,CASSLGGDSYEQYF
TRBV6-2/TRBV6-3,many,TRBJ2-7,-,TGTGCCAGCAGTTACGGACCGAGCGGCCCGGACTACGAGCAGTACTTC,CASSYGPSGPDYEQYF
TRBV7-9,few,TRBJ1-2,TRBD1,TGTGCCAGCAGCTTAGCAGGGACAGGGGGCTATGGCTACACCTTC,CASSLAGTGGYGYTF
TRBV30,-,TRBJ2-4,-,TGTGCCTGGAGTGTATACCCCAGGCTCCACATTCAGTACTTC,CAWSVYPRLHIQYF
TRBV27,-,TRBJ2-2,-,TGTGCCAGCAGTTTCCACGTCACCGGGGAGCTGTTTTTT,CASSFHVTGELFF
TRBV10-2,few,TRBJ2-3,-,TGCGCCAGCAGTGAGTCGGGAGATACGCAGTATTTT,CASSESGDTQYF
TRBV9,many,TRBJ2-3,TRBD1,TGTGCCAGCAGCGACCGACAGGGGATCACAGATACGCAGTATTTT,CASSDRQGITDTQYF
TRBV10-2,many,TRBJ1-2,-,TGCGCCAGCAGTGAGGGCGGAAACTATGGCTACACCTTC,CASSEGGNYGYTF
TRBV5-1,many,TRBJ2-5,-,TGCGCCAGCAGCTTAGGCAACCCTCAAGAGACCCAGTACTTC,CASSLGNPQETQYF
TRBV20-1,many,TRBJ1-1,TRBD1,TGCAGTGCTAGGCCGCCGGGACAGGGTAGCACTGAAGCTTTCTTT,CSARPPGQGSTEAFF
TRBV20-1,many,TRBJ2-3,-,TGCAGTGCCCTCCCGTCCCGGGACCCAGATACGCAGTATTTT,CSALPSRDPDTQYF
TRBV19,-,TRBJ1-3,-,TGTGCCAGTACCGGGGGGACGCTTGGAAACACCATATATTTT,CASTGGTLGNTIYF
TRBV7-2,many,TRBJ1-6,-,TGTGCCAGCAGCTCCACCGGGTTGATTGATTCACCCCTCCACTTT,CASSSTGLIDSPLHF
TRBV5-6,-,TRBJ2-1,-,TGTGCCAGCAGCTTGGCGGGGAGCGGTAGCACAGAGCAGTTCTTC,CASSLAGSGSTEQFF
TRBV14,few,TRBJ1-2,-,TGTGCCAGCAGCGAATATGAGGCAGACGACTATGGCTACACCTTC,CASSEYEADDYGYTF
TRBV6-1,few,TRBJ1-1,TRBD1,TGTGCCAGCAACGGACAGGGGTGGGACACTGAAGCTTTCTTT,CASNGQGWDTEAFF
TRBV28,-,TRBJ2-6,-,TGTGCCAGCAACCCTCAGCTAGGTGGGGCTGGGGCCAACGTCCTGACTTTC,CASNPQLGGAGANVLTF
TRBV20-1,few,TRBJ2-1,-,TGCAGTGCTCCCCCTCGGAAGAATGAGCAGTCCTTC,CSAPPRKNEQSF
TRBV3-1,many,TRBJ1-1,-,TGTGCCAGCAGCCAGCCAGGGTTGAACACTGAAGCTTTCTTT,CASSQPGLNTEAFF
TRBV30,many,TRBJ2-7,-,TGTGCCTGGAGTGTGGATTCCGTCTACGAGCAGTACTTC,CAWSVDSVYEQYF
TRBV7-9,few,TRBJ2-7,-,TGTGCCAGCAGCAGGTGGGGGCAAACCTACGAGCAGTACTTC,CASSRWGQTYEQYF
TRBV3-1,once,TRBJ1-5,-,TGTGCCAGCAGGGGCCTCCGGGACAGCAATCAGCCCCAGCATTTT,CASRGLRDSNQPQHF
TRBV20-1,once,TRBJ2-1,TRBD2,TGCAGTGCTAGAGATACGAGACTAGCGGGAGGGCCCTACAATGAGCAGTTCTTC,CSARDTRLAGGPYNEQFF
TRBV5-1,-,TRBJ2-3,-,TGCGCCAGCGGCCCCGGGTCAAAGGTCACAGATACGCAGTATTTT,CASGPGSKVTDTQYF
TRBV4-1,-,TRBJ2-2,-,TGCGCCAGCAGCAAAAGCCCCGTTCTAGCCGGAGGGTTAGGGACCGGGGAGCTGTTTTTT,CASSKSPVLAGGLGTGELFF
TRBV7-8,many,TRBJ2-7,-,TGTGCCAGCAGCGACGTGCTGACTGATTCCTACGAGCAGTACTTC,CASSDVLTDSYEQYF
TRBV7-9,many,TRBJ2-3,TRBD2,TGTGCCAGCAGGTTACTAGCGACCACAGATACGCAGTATTTT,CASRLLATTDTQYF
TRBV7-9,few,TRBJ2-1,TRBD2,TGTGCCAGCACCCAAACCGGGACTAGCAACAATGAGCAGTTCTTC,CASTQTGTSNNEQFF
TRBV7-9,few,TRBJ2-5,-,TGTGCCAGCAGCCACGGGCGGGAGACCCAGTACTTC,CASSHGRETQYF
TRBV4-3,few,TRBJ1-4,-,TGCGCCAGCAGCCAACGGACATGGGGATCTAATGAAAAACTGTTTTTT,CASSQRTWGSNEKLFF
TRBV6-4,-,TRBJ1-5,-,TGTGCCAGCAGTGACTACGGGTTCCCCCCGTTCGGGCCCCAGCATTTT,CASSDYGFPPFGPQHF
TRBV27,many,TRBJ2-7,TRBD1,TGTGCCAGCAGTTATACGCGGACAGGGGGGTTGTACGAGCAGTACTTC,CASSYTRTGGLYEQYF
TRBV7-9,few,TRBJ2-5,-,TGTGCCAGCAGCTTAATCTTATCAGGCTCGTCGGAGACCCAGTACTTC,CASSLILSGSSETQYF
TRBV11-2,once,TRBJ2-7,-,TGTGCCAGCAGCTTTCCGGGACCTCTCCGAGGGGAGCAGTACTTC,CASSFPGPLRGEQYF
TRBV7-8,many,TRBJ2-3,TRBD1,TGTGCCAGCAGCTCCGGGACAGTGACTTTATCTAGCACAGATACGCAGTATTTT,CASSSGTVTLSSTDTQYF